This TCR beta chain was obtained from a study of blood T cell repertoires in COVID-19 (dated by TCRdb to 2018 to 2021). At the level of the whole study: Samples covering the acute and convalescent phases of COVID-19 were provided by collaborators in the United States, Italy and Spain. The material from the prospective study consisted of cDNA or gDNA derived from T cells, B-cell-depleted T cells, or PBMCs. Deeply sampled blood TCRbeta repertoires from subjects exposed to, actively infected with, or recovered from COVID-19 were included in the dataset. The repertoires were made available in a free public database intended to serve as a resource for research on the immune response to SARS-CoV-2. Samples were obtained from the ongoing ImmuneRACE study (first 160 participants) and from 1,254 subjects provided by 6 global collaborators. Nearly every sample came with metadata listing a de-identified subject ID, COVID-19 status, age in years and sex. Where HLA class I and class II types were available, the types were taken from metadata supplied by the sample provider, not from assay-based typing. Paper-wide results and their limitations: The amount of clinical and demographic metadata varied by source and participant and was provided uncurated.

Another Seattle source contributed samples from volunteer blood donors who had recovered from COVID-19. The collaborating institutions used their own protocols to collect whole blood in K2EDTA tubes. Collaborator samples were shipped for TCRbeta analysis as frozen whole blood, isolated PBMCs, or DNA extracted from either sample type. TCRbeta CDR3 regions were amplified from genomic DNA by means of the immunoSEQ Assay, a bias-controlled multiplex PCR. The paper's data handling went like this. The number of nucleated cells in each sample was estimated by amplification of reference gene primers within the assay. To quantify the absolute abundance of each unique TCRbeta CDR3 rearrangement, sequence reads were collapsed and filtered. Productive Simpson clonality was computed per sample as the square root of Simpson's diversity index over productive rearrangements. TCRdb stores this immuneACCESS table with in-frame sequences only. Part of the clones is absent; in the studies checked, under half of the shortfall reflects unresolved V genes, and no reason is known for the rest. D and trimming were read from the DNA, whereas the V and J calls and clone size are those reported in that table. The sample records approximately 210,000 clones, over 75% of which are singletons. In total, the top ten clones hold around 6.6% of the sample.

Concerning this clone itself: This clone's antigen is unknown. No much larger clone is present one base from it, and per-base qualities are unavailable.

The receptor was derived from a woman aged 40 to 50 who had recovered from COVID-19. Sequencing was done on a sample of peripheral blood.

This receptor has the CDR3 CASRLGDSLTDTQYF. The nucleotide sequence is TGTGCCAGCAGGTTGGGGGACAGCTTGACAGATACGCAGTATTTT. The chain couples TRBV6-5 to TRBJ2-3, and TRBD1 aligns with 7 junction nucleotides. According to the germline V gene, CDR1 reads MNHEY and CDR2 reads SVGAGI. V has 6 bases trimmed and J has 3 bases trimmed; junction bases matching no gene number 9. Including the terminal cysteine and phenylalanine, the CDR3 comprises 15 residues. Only the CDR3 part of the read is kept: 45 bases, read in frame from the first base.